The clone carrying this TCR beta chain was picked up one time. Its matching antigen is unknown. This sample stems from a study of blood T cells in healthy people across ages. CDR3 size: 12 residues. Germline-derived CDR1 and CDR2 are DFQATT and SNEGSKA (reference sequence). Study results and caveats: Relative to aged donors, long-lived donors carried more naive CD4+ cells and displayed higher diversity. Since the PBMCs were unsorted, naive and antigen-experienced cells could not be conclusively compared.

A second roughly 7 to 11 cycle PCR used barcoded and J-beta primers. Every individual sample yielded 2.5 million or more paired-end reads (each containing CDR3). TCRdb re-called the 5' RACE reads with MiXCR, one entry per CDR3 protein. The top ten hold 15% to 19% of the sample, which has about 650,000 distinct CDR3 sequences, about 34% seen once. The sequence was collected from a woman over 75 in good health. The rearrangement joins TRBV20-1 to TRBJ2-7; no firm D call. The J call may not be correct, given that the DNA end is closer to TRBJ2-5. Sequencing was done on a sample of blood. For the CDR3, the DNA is TGCAGCGTTAGTTCCGCGTCTGAGACCCAGTACTTC. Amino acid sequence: CSVSSASETQYF.